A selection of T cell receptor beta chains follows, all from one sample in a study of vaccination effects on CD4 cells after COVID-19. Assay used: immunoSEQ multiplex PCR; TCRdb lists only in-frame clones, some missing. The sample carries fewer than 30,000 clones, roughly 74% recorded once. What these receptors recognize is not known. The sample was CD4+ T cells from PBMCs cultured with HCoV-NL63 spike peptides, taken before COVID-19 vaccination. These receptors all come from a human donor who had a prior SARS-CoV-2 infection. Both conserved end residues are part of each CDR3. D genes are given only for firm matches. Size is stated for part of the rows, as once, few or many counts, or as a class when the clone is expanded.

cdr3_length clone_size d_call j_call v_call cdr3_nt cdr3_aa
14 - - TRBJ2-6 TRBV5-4 TGTGCCAGCAGCGCCGGTTCTGGGGCCAACGTCCTGACTTTC CASSAGSGANVLTF
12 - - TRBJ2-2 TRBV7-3 TGTGCCAGCAGCTTTTTCACCGGGGAGCTGTTTTTT CASSFFTGELFF
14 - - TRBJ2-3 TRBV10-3 TGTGCCTCCACGTTGGCGGGAAGCACAGATACGCAGTATTTT CASTLAGSTDTQYF
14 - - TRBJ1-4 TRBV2 TGTGCCAGCAGCATCCTTGGAACTAATGAAAAACTGTTTTTT CASSILGTNEKLFF
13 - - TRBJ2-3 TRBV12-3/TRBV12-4 TGTGCCAGCAGTTTTCGACAGCCGATACCGCAGTATTTT CASSFRQPIPQYF
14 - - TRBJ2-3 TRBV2 TGTGCCAGCAGTGGACAGACGGGGGCAGATACGCAGTATTTT CASSGQTGADTQYF
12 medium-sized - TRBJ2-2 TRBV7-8 TGTGCCAGCAGATGGCTCGGCGGGGAGCTGTTTTTT CASRWLGGELFF
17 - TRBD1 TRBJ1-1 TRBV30 TGTGCCTGGAGCAGGGCTTGGGGACAGGGAATAAACACTGAAGCTTTCTTT CAWSRAWGQGINTEAFF
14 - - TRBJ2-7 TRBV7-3 TGTGCCAGCAGCTTGGGGGGAGATTCCTACGAGCAGTACTTC CASSLGGDSYEQYF
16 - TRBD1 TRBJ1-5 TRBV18 TGTGCCAGCTCACTAAGCACAGGGGGCGCGGGGCAGCCCCAGCATTTT CASSLSTGGAGQPQHF
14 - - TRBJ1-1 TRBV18 TGTGCCAGCTCACCGAATTTAGGGGGCACTGAAGCTTTCTTT CASSPNLGGTEAFF